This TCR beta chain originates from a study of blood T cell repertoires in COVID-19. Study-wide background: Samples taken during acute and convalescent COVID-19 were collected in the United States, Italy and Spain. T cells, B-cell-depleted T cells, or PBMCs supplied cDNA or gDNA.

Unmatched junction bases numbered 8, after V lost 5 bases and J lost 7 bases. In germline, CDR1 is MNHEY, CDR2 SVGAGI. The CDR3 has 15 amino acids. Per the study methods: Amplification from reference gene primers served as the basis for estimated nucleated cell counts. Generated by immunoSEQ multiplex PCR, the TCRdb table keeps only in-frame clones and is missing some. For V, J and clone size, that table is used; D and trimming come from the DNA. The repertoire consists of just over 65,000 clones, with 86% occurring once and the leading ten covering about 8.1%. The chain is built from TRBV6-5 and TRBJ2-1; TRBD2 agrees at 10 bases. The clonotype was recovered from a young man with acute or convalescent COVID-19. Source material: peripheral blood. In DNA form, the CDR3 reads TGTGCCAGCAGTCCCGGGACTAGCGAGATAAATGAGCAGTTCTTC. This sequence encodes CASSPGTSEINEQFF.